A selection of T cell receptor beta chains follows, all from one sample in a study of T cells in Graves' hyperthyroidism and ophthalmopathy. A single record per CDR3 protein comes from TCRdb applying MiXCR to the multiplex PCR reads. The sample holds around 290,000 distinct CDR3 sequences, approximately 17% seen once. The sample was blood. The receptors were gathered from a woman aged 60-75 years with Graves' ophthalmopathy. CDR3s include the opening cysteine and the closing phenylalanine or tryptophan. A D gene is named only where the DNA matches it firmly. Rows give clone size only sometimes, using once, few, many, or a class for an expanded clone.

clone_size d_call j_call v_call cdr3_nt cdr3_aa
NA NA TRBJ2-1 TRBV12-5 TGTGCTAGCGCCGGGGCCTCCTCCTACAATGAGCAGTTCTTC CASAGASSYNEQFF
NA TRBD1 TRBJ2-1 TRBV29-1 TGCAGCGTTGACCCGGGACAGGTGATATACAATGAGCAGTTCTTC CSVDPGQVIYNEQFF
NA TRBD2 TRBJ2-1 TRBV9 TGTGCCAGCAGCGTAGCTGGGGCGGGGGGGCGAGAAACGTACCAAGAGACCCAGTTCTTC CASSVAGAGGRETYQETQFF
NA NA TRBJ1-5 TRBV29-1 TGCAGCGTTTCCGGAGGTAGCAATCAGCCCCAGCATTTT CSVSGGSNQPQHF
many NA TRBJ1-2 TRBV5-1 TGCGCCAGCAGCTTGTTCAGAAACTATGGCTACACCTTC CASSLFRNYGYTF
many NA TRBJ2-6 TRBV28 TGTGCCAGCAGTTTATTATGGGGATCTGGGGCCAACGTCCTGACTTTC CASSLLWGSGANVLTF
many TRBD2 TRBJ2-5 TRBV4-1 TGCGCCAGCAGCCACAATAGCGGGGAAATGAGGGAGACCCAGTACTTC CASSHNSGEMRETQYF
many NA TRBJ1-2 TRBV12-3/TRBV12-4 TGTGCCAGCAGTCCAGGACAGTTTCGGGTTGACTATGGCTACACCTTC CASSPGQFRVDYGYTF
many NA TRBJ1-2 TRBV30 TGTGCCTGGACCGAGGGGTCGTCCCGTCAGGGCTACACCTTC CAWTEGSSRQGYTF
NA TRBD2 TRBJ2-3 TRBV14 TGTGCCAGCAGCCAACGGGAGGGATGGGAAACAGATACGCAGTATTTT CASSQREGWETDTQYF
NA NA TRBJ2-7 TRBV12-5 TGTGCTAGTGGCCCTGGACTGGGGAGCTACGAGCAGTACTTC CASGPGLGSYEQYF
many NA TRBJ2-5 TRBV6-2/TRBV6-3 TGTGCCAGCAGCCCCGACAGGCGGATGGAGACCCAGTACTTC CASSPDRRMETQYF
many NA TRBJ1-5 TRBV2 TGTGCCAGCAGTACCCCCGGCGGGGACAATCAGCCCCAGCATTTT CASSTPGGDNQPQHF
many TRBD1 TRBJ2-2 TRBV10-3 TGTGCCATCAGGGAAGGAGACAGGGGACGGTACGACACCGGGGAGCTGTTTTTT CAIREGDRGRYDTGELFF
many NA TRBJ1-2 TRBV24-1 TGTGCCACCAGTGGTCGAGATTCTAACTATGGCTACACCTTC CATSGRDSNYGYTF
many NA TRBJ2-2 TRBV11-2 TGTGCCAGCAGCTTAAGTAGAGCGGTGCCGAACACCGGGGAGCTGTTTTTT CASSLSRAVPNTGELFF
many NA TRBJ1-5 TRBV7-2 TGTGCCAGCAGCTTGCGGAACAATCAGCCCCAGCATTTT CASSLRNNQPQHF
NA TRBD1 TRBJ2-7 TRBV29-1 TGCAGCGTCAGAAGAACGAAAGACAGGGAACCCTACGAGCAGTACTTC CSVRRTKDREPYEQYF
NA TRBD1 TRBJ2-7 TRBV20-1 TGCAGTGCTAGAGATCTGAGACAGGGAAGCTACGAGCAGTACTTC CSARDLRQGSYEQYF
NA NA TRBJ1-5 TRBV29-1 TGCAGCGTTGGAGGGGCAGGGCAGCCCCAGCATTTT CSVGGAGQPQHF
many NA TRBJ2-7 TRBV29-1 TGCAGCGTTGAAGAGATATCTTTGCATTTACCCTACGAGCAGTACTTC CSVEEISLHLPYEQYF
many NA TRBJ1-5 TRBV29-1 TGCAGCGGGTCGGGAGGGAGTGGTCAGCCCCAGCATTTT CSGSGGSGQPQHF
few TRBD1 TRBJ1-2 TRBV25-1 TGTGCCAGCAGTGATTCCAGGGGGCTAAAGGGCTACACCTTC CASSDSRGLKGYTF
many TRBD1 TRBJ2-7 TRBV11-3 TGTGCCAGCAGCAAGGGACAGAGCTCCTACGAGCAGTACTTC CASSKGQSSYEQYF
many NA TRBJ1-1 TRBV5-5 TGTGCCAGCAGCTTTGGGGGGGGAACAGTGCCTACTGAAGCTTTCTTT CASSFGGGTVPTEAFF
many NA TRBJ2-7 TRBV20-1 TGCAGTGTCCCGAGGCCCTCCTACGAGCAGTACTTC CSVPRPSYEQYF
NA TRBD1 TRBJ1-2 TRBV5-1 TGCGCCAGCAGCAACCCGTTGGGACAGGGTGGGGGCTACACCTTC CASSNPLGQGGGYTF
few NA TRBJ2-3 TRBV6-2/TRBV6-3 TGTGCCAGCAGTTACCCCCAACCCCCCAGCACAGATACGCAGTATTTT CASSYPQPPSTDTQYF
many TRBD1 TRBJ2-7 TRBV5-1 TGCGCCAGCAGCCCCCCGTCCGGGACAGGGGGCGAGCAGTACTTC CASSPPSGTGGEQYF
many NA TRBJ2-3 TRBV29-1 TGCAGCGTGACCAGGGGAGACCACACAGATACGCAGTATTTT CSVTRGDHTDTQYF
many NA TRBJ1-5 TRBV12-3/TRBV12-4 TGTGCCAGCAGTTCTCTAGGTGGAAGACTCAATCAGCCCCAGCATTTT CASSSLGGRLNQPQHF
NA NA TRBJ1-6 TRBV27 TGTGCCAGCAGTTTCGGGGGAAATTCACCCCTCCACTTT CASSFGGNSPLHF
NA NA TRBJ1-3 TRBV2 TGTGCCAGCAATACAAAATCTACCCCCTCTGGAAACACCATATATTTT CASNTKSTPSGNTIYF
NA TRBD1 TRBJ2-1 TRBV5-1 TGCGCCAGCAGCTTCACAGCCGGGACAGGGACCCAAAGTGAGCAGTTCTTC CASSFTAGTGTQSEQFF
many TRBD1 TRBJ2-5 TRBV5-1 TGCGCCAGCGGTTCGGGACAGGGGGTTCCAGAGACCCAGTACTTC CASGSGQGVPETQYF
NA NA TRBJ2-3 TRBV12-3/TRBV12-4 TGCGCCAGCAGTTACCCTGACACCACAGATACGCAGTATTTT CASSYPDTTDTQYF
NA TRBD1 TRBJ2-1 TRBV24-1 TGTGCCACCAGTGCCCCACGGACAGGGTGGAATGAGCAGTTCTTC CATSAPRTGWNEQFF
many TRBD2 TRBJ2-1 TRBV20-1 TGCAGTGCTCCTGATTCCGGGACTAGCGGGAGGGCCGCCTACAATGAGCAGTTCTTC CSAPDSGTSGRAAYNEQFF
many NA TRBJ1-6 TRBV20-1 TGCAGTGCTAGACACGGACAACGGATTAATTCACCCCTCCACTTT CSARHGQRINSPLHF
many NA TRBJ2-7 TRBV15 TGTGCCACCAGCAGAGATCGGTACGAGCAGTACTTC CATSRDRYEQYF
few NA TRBJ1-2 TRBV12-3/TRBV12-4 TGTGCCAGCAGTTCGCCCCGGGTTCGCTATGGCTACACCTTC CASSSPRVRYGYTF
many NA TRBJ2-1 TRBV7-2 TGTGCCAGCAGCTTGACTAGTCGCCCCTACAATGAGCAGTTCTTC CASSLTSRPYNEQFF
many TRBD1 TRBJ1-2 TRBV20-1 TGCAGTGCTAGAGATCCGGGACAGTATGGCTACACCTTC CSARDPGQYGYTF
few NA TRBJ1-1 TRBV6-1 TGTGCCTCTAGGGACATATTGAACACTGAAGCTTTCTTT CASRDILNTEAFF
many NA TRBJ1-2 TRBV6-2/TRBV6-3 TGTGCCAGCAGCCCTGGTGAGGTCGATGGCTACACCTTC CASSPGEVDGYTF
many NA TRBJ2-1 TRBV27 TGTGCCAACAGTTTATATTCCGGGGACAATGAGCAGTTCTTC CANSLYSGDNEQFF
many NA TRBJ1-1 TRBV6-1 TGTGCCAGCAGTGACCAAGCCCTGGGTGAAGCTTTCTTT CASSDQALGEAFF
few NA TRBJ1-5 TRBV24-1 TGTGCCACCAGTGGTCCGGGGGTTGGCAATCAGCCCCAGCATTTT CATSGPGVGNQPQHF
NA NA TRBJ2-7 TRBV7-9 TGTGCCAGCAGCCCTGACGGAACATCCGGGGGCTCCTACGAGCAGTACTTC CASSPDGTSGGSYEQYF
many NA TRBJ2-6 TRBV29-1 TGCAGCGTTGAGGGAGGCTCTGGGGCCAACGTCCTGACTTTC CSVEGGSGANVLTF
NA TRBD1 TRBJ2-7 TRBV3-1 TGTGCCAGCAGCCAACGGGACAGGATGAACGAGCAGTACTTC CASSQRDRMNEQYF
many NA TRBJ2-1 TRBV20-1 TGCAGTGCTAGGAAACTCAGCTCCTACAATGAGCAGTTCTTC CSARKLSSYNEQFF
NA TRBD1 TRBJ1-1 TRBV3-1 TGTGCCAGCAGCCTATTCACAGGGGGGAACACTGAAGCTTTCTTT CASSLFTGGNTEAFF
many TRBD2 TRBJ2-3 TRBV18 TGTGCCAGCTCACCTTGGACTAGCGGCACAGATACGCAGTATTTT CASSPWTSGTDTQYF